This section outlines one T cell receptor beta chain sequence together with its context. The target antigen is unknown. A much larger clone differs by one base, so this may be a read error. The DNA is omitted, as the CDR3 cannot be located on it reliably, and the CDR3 follows TCRdb's listing. This sample was included in a study of blood T cells in healthy people across ages. Study observations and caveats: Diversity estimated from one million T cells was considered an underestimate. Unsorted PBMC input precluded a conclusive naive versus antigen-experienced comparison.

With a J-beta primer mix and a sample-barcoded 5' primer, a second PCR ran roughly 6 to 11 cycles. TCRdb reprocessed the 5' RACE reads via MiXCR and lists one record per CDR3 protein. The table records roughly 640,000 distinct CDR3 sequences, about 30% of them present only once. There were healthy Caucasian individuals from Russia, aged roughly 6 to 90, serving as donors. Germline V gives CDR1 MNHNY, CDR2 SVGAGI (reference sequence). With termini counted, the CDR3 has 15 amino acids. The V call is TRBV6-6, the J call TRBJ2-7; the table calls TRBD1, which could not be checked here. Sequencing was done on a sample of blood. The receptor was isolated from a woman at least 80 years old in good health. CDR3 residues: CASRDVGQGTYERYF.